Following are 24 T cell receptor beta chains from one sample sequenced in a study of PD-1 blockade in classical Hodgkin lymphoma. Described time point: cycle 4 day 1 (C4D1), after more than 5 weeks of nivolumab. All trial patients relapsed after autologous stem cell transplantation. Generated by immunoSEQ multiplex PCR, the TCRdb table keeps only in-frame clones and is missing some. The table shows tens of thousands of clones, with more than 80% occurring only once. Specimen: peripheral blood mononuclear cells (PBMCs), collected before the fourth cycle of nivolumab. These TCRs come from a human donor with classical Hodgkin lymphoma.

This clone came up once. The V gene is TRBV27, the J gene TRBJ2-5; D gene unclear. The germline CDR1 and CDR2 sequences are MNHEY and SMNVEV (reference sequence). V lost 0 bases, J lost 2 bases, and 10 bases lay in between. The CDR3 runs to 15 residues. In nucleotides, the CDR3 is TGTGCCAGCAGTTTATCTTTCCAGCTTCAAGAGACCCAGTACTTC. Translating it yields CASSLSFQLQETQYF.

The chain links TRBV5-6 to TRBJ1-2; D uncertain. CDR3 length: 14 amino acids. Trimming left V 0 bases short and J 5 bases short, with 11 bases between. The germline gives CDR1 SGHDT, CDR2 YYEEEE. CDR3 bases: TGTGCCAGCAGCTTGGGGCAAGCTGGGTATGGCTACACCTTC. It yields the protein CASSLGQAGYGYTF.

This clone has only one observation. The chain links TRBV30 to TRBJ2-7; D unclear. The germline V and J ends were trimmed by 3 bases and 4 bases, with 13 bases remaining between them. Germline V lookup: CDR1 GTSNPN, CDR2 SVGIG (reference sequence). The CDR3 spans 13 residues. The CDR3 nucleotides read TGTGCCTGGAGGGTCATTAGCCAGTACGAGCAGTACTTC. Translating it yields CAWRVISQYEQYF.

The J gene is TRBJ2-3, the V gene TRBV2; 11 nucleotides agree with TRBD2. The CDR3 sequence is 16 residues long. Germline CDR1 is SNHLY and CDR2 is FYNNEI. V gave up 6 bases and J gave up 2 bases; unmatched junction bases: 7. The CDR3 loop reads CASSILAGAVTDTQYF. The CDR3 coding sequence is TGTGCCAGCAGCATACTAGCGGGGGCCGTCACAGATACGCAGTATTTT.

This sequence joins TRBV10-2 and TRBJ1-1; D is unresolved. The length of the CDR3 is 14 residues. Germline CDR1 and CDR2: WSHSY and SAAADI. The V gene lost 3 bases and the J gene lost 0 bases, with 8 bases spanning the gap. CDR3 sequence reads: CASSEGVMNTEAFF. Written as DNA, the CDR3 is TGCGCCAGCAGTGAAGGAGTAATGAACACTGAAGCTTTCTTT.

The J gene is TRBJ2-1, the V gene TRBV11-1; TRBD2 aligns across 8 bases. The CDR3 extends over 15 amino acids. CDR1 is SGHAT and CDR2 is FQDESV in the germline V gene (reference sequence). J was trimmed by 6 bases and V by 1 base; bases with no gene match: 5. In DNA, the CDR3 is TGTGCCAGCAGCTTAGTCAGCGGGAGCGGCAATGAGCAGTTCTTC. Residues: CASSLVSGSGNEQFF.

The chain combines TRBV19 with TRBJ1-5, with D maybe TRBD1 (5 bases). V lost 4 bases and J lost 3, with 16 bases in between. Germline V gene data show CDR1 as LNHDA and CDR2 as SQIVND (reference sequence). This CDR3 contains 16 residues. The CDR3 nucleotides read TGTGCCAGTAGTAAAGGCTCCGGGACGATCAATCAGCCCCAGCATTTT. Translating it yields CASSKGSGTINQPQHF.

The chain carries TRBV10-3 and TRBJ1-2, with D tentatively TRBD1 (6 bases). The V end lost 8 bases, the J end lost 8 bases, and 18 bases lay between the germline ends. This CDR3 contains 13 residues. In germline, CDR1 is ENHRY, CDR2 SYGVKD. The CDR3, as DNA: TGTGCCATCCGACCCGTGACAGGACCCGGCTACACCTTC. Protein product: CAIRPVTGPGYTF.

The V gene is TRBV25-1, the J gene TRBJ1-2; no clear D gene. V lost 2 bases and J lost 8, with 6 bases in between. Germline V CDR1 and CDR2: MGHDK, SYGVNS. The CDR3 is 11 amino acids. DNA for the CDR3: TGTGCCAGCAGTGAAACGTACGGCTACACCTTC. As protein: CASSETYGYTF.

This clone was counted a few times. The gene calls are TRBV2 and TRBJ1-1; no firm D call. The CDR3 extends over 13 amino acids. CDR1 and CDR2 from the germline V gene are SNHLY and FYNNEI. The V and J ends lost 1 base and 2 bases respectively, with 5 bases between them. DNA of the CDR3: TGTGCCAGCAGTGAAGAGGCCAACACTGAAGCTTTCTTT. This sequence encodes CASSEEANTEAFF.

V and J are TRBV7-8 and TRBJ2-1; maybe TRBD1 (7 bases). The CDR3 extends over 22 amino acids. Germline CDR1 SGHVS, CDR2 FQNEAQ. Deletions cut 4 bases from V and 8 bases from J, with 39 bases between. The CDR3 region has the DNA TGTGCCAGCAGCTCGATTATCATCCCCGCCGGCCGTTTTCAGTCCAGGGGGGATGAGCAGTTCTTC. Encoded protein: CASSSIIIPAGRFQSRGDEQFF.

The count of this clone is one. The rearrangement links TRBV2 to TRBJ2-4, with TRBD2 as a possible D gene (5 bases). Germline V gene sequence: CDR1 SNHLY, CDR2 FYNNEI. V was clipped by 1 base and J by 3 bases, with 16 bases between them. The CDR3 is 17 amino acids. The CDR3 sequence is CASSEERRWVGKNIQYF. The CDR3 DNA is TGTGCCAGCAGTGAAGAGAGGAGGTGGGTTGGCAAAAACATTCAGTACTTC.

This chain links TRBV2 with TRBJ2-2, with 9 bases lining up with TRBD1. Germline trimming cut 9 bases from V and 2 bases from J; bases unmatched to any gene: 4. Looked up from germline, CDR1 is SNHLY and CDR2 is FYNNEI. This CDR3 spans 14 amino acids. The CDR3 sequence is CARQGAENTGELFF. The CDR3 bases are TGTGCCAGACAGGGGGCAGAAAACACCGGGGAGCTGTTTTTT.

This chain uses TRBV19 with TRBJ1-4, with 8 bases aligning to TRBD1. CDR1 and CDR2 (germline): LNHDA, SQIVND (reference sequence). Trimming at V came to 4 bases and at J to 6 bases, leaving 4 bases not matched to a gene. The CDR3 consists of 14 residues. CDR3 in DNA: TGTGCCAGTAGTAACGACAGGGGTGATGAAAAACTGTTTTTT. It encodes CASSNDRGDEKLFF.

CDR3: CAWSYGGGADTQYF. CDR3 bases: TGTGCCTGGAGTTACGGTGGAGGGGCAGATACGCAGTATTTT. The V gene is TRBV30, the J gene TRBJ2-3, with a possible D match to TRBD2 (6 bases). Germline V gene lookup returns CDR1 GTSNPN and CDR2 SVGIG (reference sequence). The ends were cut back, 2 bases at V and 4 bases at J, with 13 bases in the middle. This CDR3 is built from 14 residues.

This clone has a handful of counts. In the same sample, other DNA sequences code for this CDR3. The CDR3, as DNA: TGCGCCAGCAGTGAGTCTCCAGGTAATAGCAATCAGCCCCAGCATTTT. It yields the protein CASSESPGNSNQPQHF. The rearrangement links TRBV10-2 to TRBJ1-5, with no clear D. Germline-derived CDR1 and CDR2 are WSHSY and SAAADI. Deletions cut 0 bases from V and 0 bases from J, with 9 bases between. The CDR3 extends over 16 amino acids.

The chain has TRBV28 and TRBJ2-1; 10 positions agree with TRBD2. V lost 11 bases to trimming and J lost 0 bases; unmatched junction nucleotides: 31. This CDR3 contains 23 residues. Germline V gives CDR1 MDHEN, CDR2 SYDVKM. This CDR3 is CAALAGGYSYNEPGGYSYNEQFF. In DNA, the CDR3 is TGTGCCGCCTTAGCGGGAGGCTACTCCTACAATGAGCCAGGAGGCTACTCCTACAATGAGCAGTTCTTC.

The chain recombines TRBV28 with TRBJ1-5; 7 nucleotides align to TRBD1. Germline CDR1 reads MDHEN; CDR2 reads SYDVKM. The CDR3 sequence is 14 residues long. Unmatched junction bases numbered 6, after V lost 6 bases and J lost 4 bases. The CDR3 region is CASRPRDSNQPQHF. CDR3 DNA sequence: TGTGCCAGCAGACCACGGGACAGTAATCAGCCCCAGCATTTT.

This clone was detected once. The chain uses TRBV7-8 and TRBJ2-7; no reliable D call. The CDR3 loop spans 13 amino acids. Per germline, CDR1 SGHVS and CDR2 FQNEAQ. The V end was cut by 1 base, the J end by 3 bases, with 7 bases between. CDR3 in amino acids: CASSLVPGYEQYF. The CDR3 DNA is TGTGCCAGCAGCTTAGTTCCTGGCTACGAGCAGTACTTC.

The genes are TRBV9 and TRBJ2-3, with 12 bases identical to TRBD2. V dropped 0 bases and J dropped 0; count of bases not matched to a gene: 2. This CDR3 has 17 amino acids. Germline V CDR1 and CDR2: SGDLS, YYNGEE. The DNA of the CDR3 is TGTGCCAGCAGCGTAGAGGGGACTAGCGGGAGCACAGATACGCAGTATTTT. Its translation: CASSVEGTSGSTDTQYF.

The V call is TRBV6-4, the J call TRBJ2-1; 9 bases line up with TRBD2. V was clipped by 3 bases and J by 8 bases; unmatched bases: 11. The CDR3 extends over 16 amino acids. Per germline, CDR1 MRHNA and CDR2 SNTAGT. The CDR3 coding sequence is TGTGCCAGCAGTGAGGGCTCGGGACTAGCAGGAGATGAGCAGTTCTTC. It is translated as CASSEGSGLAGDEQFF.

V and J are TRBV5-1 and TRBJ2-7; a weak D match, TRBD2 (5 bases). This CDR3 is 14 amino acids long. V lost 5 bases to trimming and J lost 3 bases, with 15 bases between them. Per germline, CDR1 SGHRS and CDR2 YFSETQ. The CDR3 loop reads CASRYVAGLYEQYF. The CDR3 DNA sequence: TGCGCCAGCAGGTACGTAGCCGGACTCTACGAGCAGTACTTC.

This chain connects TRBV4-1 to TRBJ2-7; D unclear. V was clipped by 0 bases and J by 4 bases, with 13 bases between them. This CDR3 has 15 residues. Germline values: CDR1 MGHRA, CDR2 YSYEKL. This CDR3 reads CASSQELLLGYEQYF. DNA of the CDR3: TGCGCCAGCAGCCAAGAGCTGCTGCTTGGATACGAGCAGTACTTC.

V and J are TRBV7-3 and TRBJ2-7, with 8 nucleotides matching TRBD2. Trimming cost V 6 bases and J 2 bases; bases outside gene matches: 9. There are 15 residues in the CDR3. Germline assignment: CDR1 SGHTA and CDR2 FQGTGA. The CDR3 DNA is TGTGCCAGCAGTCTTAGCGGGATAGCTCCCTACGAGCAGTACTTC. Protein: CASSLSGIAPYEQYF.